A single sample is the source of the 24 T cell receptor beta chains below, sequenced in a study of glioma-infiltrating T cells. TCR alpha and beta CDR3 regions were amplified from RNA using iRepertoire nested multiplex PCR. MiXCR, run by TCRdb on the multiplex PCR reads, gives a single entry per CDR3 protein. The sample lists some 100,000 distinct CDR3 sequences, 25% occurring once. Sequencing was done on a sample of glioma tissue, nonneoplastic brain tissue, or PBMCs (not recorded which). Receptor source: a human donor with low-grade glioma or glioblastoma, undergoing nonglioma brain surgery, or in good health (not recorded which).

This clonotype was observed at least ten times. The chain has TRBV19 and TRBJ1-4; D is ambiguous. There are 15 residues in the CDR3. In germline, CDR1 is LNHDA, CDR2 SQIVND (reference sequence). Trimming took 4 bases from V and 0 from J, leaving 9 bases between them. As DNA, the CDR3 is TGTGCCAGTAGTACCCTGCCTGCAACTAATGAAAAACTGTTTTTT. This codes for CASSTLPATNEKLFF.

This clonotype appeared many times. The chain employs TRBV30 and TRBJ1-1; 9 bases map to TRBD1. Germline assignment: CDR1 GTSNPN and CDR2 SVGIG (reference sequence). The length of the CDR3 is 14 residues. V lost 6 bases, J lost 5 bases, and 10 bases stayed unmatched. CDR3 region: CACSNRGRRTEAFF. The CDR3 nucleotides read TGTGCCTGCTCAAACAGGGGGCGTCGGACTGAAGCTTTCTTT.

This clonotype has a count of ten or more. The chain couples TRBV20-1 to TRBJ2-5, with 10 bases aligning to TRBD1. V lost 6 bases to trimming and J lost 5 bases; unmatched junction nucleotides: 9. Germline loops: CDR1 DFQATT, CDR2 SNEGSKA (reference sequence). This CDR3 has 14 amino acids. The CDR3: CSARPGTGVETQYF. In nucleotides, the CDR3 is TGCAGTGCCAGGCCCGGGACAGGGGTTGAGACCCAGTACTTC.

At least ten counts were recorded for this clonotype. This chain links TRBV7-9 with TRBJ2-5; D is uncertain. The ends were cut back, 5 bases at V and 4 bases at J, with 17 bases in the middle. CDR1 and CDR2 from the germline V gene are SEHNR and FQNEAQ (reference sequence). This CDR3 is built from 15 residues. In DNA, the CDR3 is TGTGCCAGCAGCCTTAATGGAGTGAATGGAGAGACCCAGTACTTC. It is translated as CASSLNGVNGETQYF.

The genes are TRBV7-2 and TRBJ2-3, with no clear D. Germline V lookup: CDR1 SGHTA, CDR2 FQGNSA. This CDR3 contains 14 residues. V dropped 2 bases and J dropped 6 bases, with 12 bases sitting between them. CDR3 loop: CASSLLNPEDTQYF. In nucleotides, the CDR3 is TGTGCCAGCAGCTTACTTAACCCAGAGGATACGCAGTATTTT.

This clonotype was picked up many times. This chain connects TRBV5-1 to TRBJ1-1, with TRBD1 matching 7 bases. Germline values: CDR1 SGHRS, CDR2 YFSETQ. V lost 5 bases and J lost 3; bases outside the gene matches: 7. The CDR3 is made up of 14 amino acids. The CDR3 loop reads CASSSTGRDTEAFF. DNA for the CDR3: TGCGCCAGCAGTTCGACAGGGAGGGACACTGAAGCTTTCTTT.

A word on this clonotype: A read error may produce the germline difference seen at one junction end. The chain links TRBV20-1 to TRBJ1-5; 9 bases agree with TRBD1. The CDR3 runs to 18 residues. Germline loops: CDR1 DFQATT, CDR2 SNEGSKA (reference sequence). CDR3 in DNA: TGCAGTGCTAGAGACACACCGGGACAGGGCGCAAGGAGTCAGTCCCAGCATTTT. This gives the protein CSARDTPGQGARSQSQHF.

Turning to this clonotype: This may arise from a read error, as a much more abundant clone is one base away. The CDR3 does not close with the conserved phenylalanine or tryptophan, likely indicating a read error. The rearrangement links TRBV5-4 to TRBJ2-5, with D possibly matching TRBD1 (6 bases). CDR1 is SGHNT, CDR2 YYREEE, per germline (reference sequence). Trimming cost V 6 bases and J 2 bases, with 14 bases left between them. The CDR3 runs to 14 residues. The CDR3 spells CASTRDQGQETQYL. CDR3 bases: TGTGCCAGCACCCGGGACCAGGGGCAAGAGACCCAGTACCTC.

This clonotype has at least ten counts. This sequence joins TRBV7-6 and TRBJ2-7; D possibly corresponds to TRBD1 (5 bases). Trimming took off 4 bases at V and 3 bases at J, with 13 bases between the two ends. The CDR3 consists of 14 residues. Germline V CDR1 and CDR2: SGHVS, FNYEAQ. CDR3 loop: CASSSQGGFYEQYF. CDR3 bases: TGTGCCAGCAGCTCCCAGGGCGGCTTCTACGAGCAGTACTTC. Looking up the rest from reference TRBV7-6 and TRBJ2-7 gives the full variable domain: GAGVSQSPRYKVTKRGQDVALRCDPISGHVSLYWYRQALGQGPEFLTYFNYEAQQDKSGLPNDRFSAERPEGSISTLTIQRTEQRDSAMYRCASSSQGGFYEQYFGPGTRLTVT.

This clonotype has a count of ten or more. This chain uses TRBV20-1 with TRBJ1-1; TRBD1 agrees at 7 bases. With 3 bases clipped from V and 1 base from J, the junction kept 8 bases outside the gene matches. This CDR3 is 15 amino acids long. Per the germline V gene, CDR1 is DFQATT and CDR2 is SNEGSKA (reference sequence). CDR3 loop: CSARLTGRSNTEAFF. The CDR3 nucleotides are TGCAGTGCTAGGCTGACAGGGCGGTCGAACACTGAAGCTTTCTTT.

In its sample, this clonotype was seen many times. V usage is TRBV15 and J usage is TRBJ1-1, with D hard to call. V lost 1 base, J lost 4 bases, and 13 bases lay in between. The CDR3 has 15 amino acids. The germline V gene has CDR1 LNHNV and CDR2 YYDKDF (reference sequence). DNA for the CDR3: TGTGCCACCAGCAGAGCCGGGGAGGGTGCCACTGAAGCTTTCTTT. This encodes CATSRAGEGATEAFF.

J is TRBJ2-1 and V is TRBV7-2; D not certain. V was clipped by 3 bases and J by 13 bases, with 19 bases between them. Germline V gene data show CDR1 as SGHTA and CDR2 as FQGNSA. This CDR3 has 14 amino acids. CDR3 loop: CASSFSSPSDPQFF. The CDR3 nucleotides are TGTGCCAGCAGCTTTTCCTCTCCTTCAGACCCCCAGTTCTTC.

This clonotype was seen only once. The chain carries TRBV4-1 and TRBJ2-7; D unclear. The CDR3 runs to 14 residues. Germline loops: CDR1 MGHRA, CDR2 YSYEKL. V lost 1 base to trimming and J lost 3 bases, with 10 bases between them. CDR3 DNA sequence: TGCGCCAGCAGCCAAGTCGCGGTTATCTACGAGCAGTACTTC. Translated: CASSQVAVIYEQYF.

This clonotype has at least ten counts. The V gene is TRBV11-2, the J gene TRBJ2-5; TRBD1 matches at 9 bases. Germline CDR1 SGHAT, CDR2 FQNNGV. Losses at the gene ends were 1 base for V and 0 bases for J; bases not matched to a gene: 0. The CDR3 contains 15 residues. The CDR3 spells CASSLGDRDQETQYF. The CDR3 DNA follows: TGTGCCAGCAGCTTAGGGGACAGGGACCAAGAGACCCAGTACTTC.

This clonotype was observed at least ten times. The CDR3 DNA sequence: TGTGCCAGCAGTTACGTTGGGGGGCCCCAAGAGACCCAGTACTTC. It yields the protein CASSYVGGPQETQYF. The rearrangement joins TRBV6-2 or TRBV6-3 to TRBJ2-5; either TRBD1 or TRBD2 may fit D (6 bases each). With 2 bases removed from V and 1 base from J, the gap between germline ends came to 11 bases. The germline V gene encodes CDR1 MNHEY and CDR2 SVGEGT. CDR3 length: 15 residues.

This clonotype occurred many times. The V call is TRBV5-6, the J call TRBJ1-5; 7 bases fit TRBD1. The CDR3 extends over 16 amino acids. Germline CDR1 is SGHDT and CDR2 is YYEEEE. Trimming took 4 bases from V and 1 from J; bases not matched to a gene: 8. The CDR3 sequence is CASSPTPDRSNQPQHF. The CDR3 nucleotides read TGTGCCAGCAGCCCTACCCCGGACAGGAGCAATCAGCCCCAGCATTTT.

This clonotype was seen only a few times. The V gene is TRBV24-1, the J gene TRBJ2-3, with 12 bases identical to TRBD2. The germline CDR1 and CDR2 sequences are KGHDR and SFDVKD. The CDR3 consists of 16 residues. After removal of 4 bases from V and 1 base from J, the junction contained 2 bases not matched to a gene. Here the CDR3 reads CATSDLAGGRTDTQYF. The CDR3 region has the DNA TGTGCCACCAGTGACCTAGCGGGAGGGCGCACAGATACGCAGTATTTT.

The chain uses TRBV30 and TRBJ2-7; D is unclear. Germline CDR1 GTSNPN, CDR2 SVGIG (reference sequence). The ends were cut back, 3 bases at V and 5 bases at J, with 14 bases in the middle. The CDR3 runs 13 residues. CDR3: CAWRPGRFDEQYF. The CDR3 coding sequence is TGTGCCTGGAGGCCTGGTAGGTTTGACGAGCAGTACTTC.

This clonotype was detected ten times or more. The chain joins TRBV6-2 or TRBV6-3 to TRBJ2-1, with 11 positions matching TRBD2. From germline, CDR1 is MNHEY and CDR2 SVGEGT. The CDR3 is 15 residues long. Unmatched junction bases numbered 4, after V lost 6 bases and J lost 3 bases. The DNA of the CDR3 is TGTGCCAGCAGGCTAGCGGGAGGTAACTACAATGAGCAGTTCTTC. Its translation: CASRLAGGNYNEQFF.

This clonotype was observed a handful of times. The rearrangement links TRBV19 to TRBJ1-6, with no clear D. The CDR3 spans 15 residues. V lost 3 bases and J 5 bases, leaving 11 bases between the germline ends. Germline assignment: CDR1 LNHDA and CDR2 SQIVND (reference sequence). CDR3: CASSITAENNSPLHF. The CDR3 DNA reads TGTGCCAGTAGTATTACGGCGGAGAATAATTCACCCCTCCACTTT.

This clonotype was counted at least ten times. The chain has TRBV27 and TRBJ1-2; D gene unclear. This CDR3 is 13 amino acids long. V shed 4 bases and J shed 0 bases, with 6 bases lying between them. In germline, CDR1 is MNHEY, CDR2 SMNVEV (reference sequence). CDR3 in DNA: TGTGCCAGCAGTTGGTTAGCTAACTATGGCTACACCTTC. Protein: CASSWLANYGYTF.

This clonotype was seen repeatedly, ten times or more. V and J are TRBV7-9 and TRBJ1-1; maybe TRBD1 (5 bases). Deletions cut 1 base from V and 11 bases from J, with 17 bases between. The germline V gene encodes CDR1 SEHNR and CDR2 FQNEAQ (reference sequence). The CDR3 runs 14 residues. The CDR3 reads CASSLVPGLRAAFF. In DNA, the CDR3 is TGTGCCAGCAGCTTAGTGCCGGGACTCCGGGCCGCTTTCTTT.

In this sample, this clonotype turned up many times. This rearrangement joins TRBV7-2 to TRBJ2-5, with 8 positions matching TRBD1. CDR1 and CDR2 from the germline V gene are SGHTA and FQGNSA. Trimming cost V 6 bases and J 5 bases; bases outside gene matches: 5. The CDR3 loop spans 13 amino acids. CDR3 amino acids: CASSYGTGETQYF. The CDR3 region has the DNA TGTGCCAGCAGTTATGGGACAGGCGAGACCCAGTACTTC.

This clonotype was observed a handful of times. CDR3 sequence reads: CASTRTGGASYEQYF. In DNA, the CDR3 is TGTGCCAGCACCCGAACAGGGGGAGCCTCCTACGAGCAGTACTTC. This chain joins TRBV7-2 and TRBJ2-7; 8 nucleotides match TRBD1. After removal of 7 bases from V and 0 bases from J, the junction contained 8 bases not matched to a gene. Per the germline V gene, CDR1 is SGHTA and CDR2 is FQGNSA. The CDR3 is 15 amino acids.